This T cell receptor beta chain stems from a study of cytomegalovirus exposure and HLA in healthy donors. Primers for the PCR totalled 60 Vbeta and 13 Jbeta. Clones were read by immunoSEQ multiplex PCR, and TCRdb kept only the in-frame ones, dropping some. The table lists about 120,000 clones, 75% to 90% of them singletons. There were likely unrecorded immune exposures, though donors were nominally healthy when sampled. With 5 bases removed from V and 14 bases from J, the gap between germline ends came to 16 bases. The germline CDR1 and CDR2 sequences are MNHEY and SVGAGI. There are 13 residues in the CDR3. Study-wide results and limits: A later analysis showed HLA-associated TCR beta chains outstripping equally common others in clonal expansion.

Turning to this clone: Its antigen is undetermined.

J is TRBJ1-6 and V is TRBV6-5, with D tentatively TRBD1 (6 bases). The sequenced sample was PBMCs. This TCR was recovered from a female donor in good health and CMV-seropositive. The CDR3 here is CASSPQGFDTLHF. The CDR3 DNA follows: TGTGCCAGCAGTCCACAGGGTTTCGACACCCTCCACTTT.